What follows is one TCR beta chain and its context. Its recognized antigen is unknown. Base quality data are lacking; no much larger clone is found one base away. The sample comes from a study of shared clonotypes between healthy human individuals (dated by TCRdb to the early 2020s). Concerning the study at large: A few men and two women, aged 18 to 49 years, made up the cohort. For each donor, CD4 naive and CD4 memory were each run on three plates, CD8 naive on two plates, and CD8 memory on one plate. Blood TCR repertoires of roughly five healthy adults were deeply sequenced to estimate repertoire size and the extent of clonotype sharing between individuals. Libraries were prepared and TCR repertoires were sequenced by different laboratories using diverse techniques, in order to increase sequencing depth and limit assay-specific biases. Leukapheresis yielded between about 0.9 and 9.5 billion PBMCs per donor. What the work shows at the level of the full study, not this receptor alone: Compared with non-shared clonotypes, clonotypes shared by all four sorted-subset donors had higher generation probabilities. Estimated clonotype richness was generally larger for naive than for memory subsets. Sampling was limited to blood, and TCR repertoires in tissue likely differ from TCR repertoires in blood. Because the study included a small number of donors, the genetic and exposure-history diversity represented was limited. Rarefaction of sorted-subset datasets indicated incomplete sequencing despite the large sequencing depth. Sharing across several donors was observed for about 5% of naive CD4, over 3% of naive CD8, 2% to 2.5% of memory CD4, and about 0.38% of memory CD8 clonotypes. Pairwise subsampling led to the expectation that sequencing depth would affect the degree of clonotype sharing among donors.

As encoded in the germline V gene, CDR1 is MNHNS while CDR2 is SASEGT. The CDR3, from cysteine to phenylalanine, totals 15 residues. Just the 45-base CDR3 DNA is kept, in frame starting at base 1. Trimming costs V 5 bases and J 7 bases, and their ends lie 18 bases apart. CD8 naive samples were obtained by positive selection for CCR7 among CD45RO-negative cells, yielding a CD45RA+CCR7+ population from which TemRA cells were excluded. Healthy HIV-negative adults with no recently reported acute infections or vaccinations were included as donors. Every donor was a Caucasian adult living in Nashville, Tennessee, USA. Blood was obtained by leukapheresis, after which PBMCs were separated by Ficoll-Histopaque density gradient centrifugation and cryopreserved in liquid nitrogen vapor phase. Analytical flow cytometry was used to check the purity and quantity of each magnetically sorted T cell population. Genomic DNA was isolated from each sorted fraction and quantified by UV absorbance on a Nanodrop 2000c.

Using the deep immunoSEQ assay, TCR CDR3 regions were amplified from genomic DNA by multiplex PCR. Extracted genomic DNA from each cell subset was distributed evenly across all wells of several immunoSEQ 96-well plates, and each plate was treated as a replicate. For sorted subsets, approximately 190 ng of genomic DNA, equivalent to some 30,000 T cell genomes, went into each replicate PCR. Purified libraries were quantified with a Qubit 3.0 fluorometer, sized on a Bioanalyzer 2100, and re-quantified with the KAPA Library Quantification kit. Every immunoSEQ 96-well plate was sequenced on a dedicated single-read 150-cycle Illumina NextSeq 550 flow cell. The study's own analysis went as follows. Because only junctional sequences without quality scores were contained in the immunoSEQ output, filtering matching that applied to full-length reads could not be performed. To assign V/J genes and CDR3, sequences were annotated against IMGT germline references using PyIR, a Python wrapper for IgBLAST v1.9. Reads were removed for weak V/J assignments (E-value above 1e-6), missing CDR3, stop codons, out-of-frame junctions, or ambiguous translated residues. V3J clonotypes were defined by identical inferred V gene, J gene, and CDR3 amino acid sequence. To compute the percentage overlap between repertoires, the number of shared unique clonotypes was divided by the size of the smaller repertoire. Three approaches were used to assess repertoire richness: RTK rarefaction, the Chao1 estimator, and Recon v2.1 estimates of unobserved clonotypes. Generation probabilities were computed with OLGA for all TCRbeta clonotypes obtained by the gDNA method from several donors. TCRdb carries this immuneACCESS record with in-frame sequences only. Its versions omit some clonotypes, under half of them owing to an unresolved V gene in the studies checked, with the rest unexplained. Clone size and V and J calls were adopted from that table, with D and trimming inferred from the DNA. A total of about 580,000 clones appear in this sample, about 98% of them only once. The leading ten clones occupy 0.3% of the sample.

The chain is encoded by TRBV6-1 joined to TRBJ2-1; the D segment may tentatively be TRBD1 or TRBD2, each giving 5 matched bases. The sequencing input was naive CD8+ T cells sorted from blood. This sample's cell subset or site label indicates: CD45RA+CCR7+. The TCR was taken from a young man in good health. DNA sequence: TGTGCCAGCAGTCCCTTCGGGGCAAGGGTTAATGAGCAGTTCTTC. Its translation is CASSPFGARVNEQFF.